This paragraph reports one T cell receptor beta chain. TCR beta cDNA came from approximately 540 ng total RNA, primed with a constant-region primer. ARM-PCR, slightly modified, supplied the TCR beta libraries through three nested multiplex PCR rounds. Use of TRBV1-TRBV30 forward primers with a C-beta reverse primer characterized the first two PCR rounds, which lasted roughly 11 cycles each. TCRdb itself ran the multiplex PCR reads through MiXCR, one entry per CDR3 protein. The data hold about 37,000 distinct CDR3 sequences, with roughly 73% observed a single time. The sample comes from a study of tumor-infiltrating lymphocytes in primary liver carcinoma. From germline, CDR1 is SGHVS and CDR2 FQNEAQ. The CDR3 loop spans 16 amino acids. J lost 6 bases, V lost 4 bases, and 12 bases had no gene match. Both RNA and DNA were isolated together from around 20-30 mg of bulk tissue that had not been sorted.

The chain couples TRBV7-8 to TRBJ2-3; TRBD1 matches at 8 bases. The TCR comes from a man aged 35 to 55 with primary liver carcinoma and hepatitis B virus infection. Material: tumor-adjacent normal liver tissue. The CDR3 DNA reads TGTGCCAGCAGCTCAGCAGGGGGCGGATATTCGGATACGCAGTATTTT. This encodes CASSSAGGGYSDTQYF.